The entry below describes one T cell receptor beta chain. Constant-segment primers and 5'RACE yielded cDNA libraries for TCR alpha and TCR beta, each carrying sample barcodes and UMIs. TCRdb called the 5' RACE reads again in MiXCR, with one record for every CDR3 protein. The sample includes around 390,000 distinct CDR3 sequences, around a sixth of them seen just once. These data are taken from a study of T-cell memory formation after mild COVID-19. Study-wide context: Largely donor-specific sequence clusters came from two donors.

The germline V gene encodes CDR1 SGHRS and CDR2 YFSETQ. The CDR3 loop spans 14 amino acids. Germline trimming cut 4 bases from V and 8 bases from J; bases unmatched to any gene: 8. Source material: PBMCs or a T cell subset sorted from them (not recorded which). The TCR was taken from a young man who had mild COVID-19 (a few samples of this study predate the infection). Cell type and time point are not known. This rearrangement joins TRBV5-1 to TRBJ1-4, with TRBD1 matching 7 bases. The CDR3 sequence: CASSGTGVHEKLFF. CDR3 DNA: TGCGCCAGCAGCGGTACAGGGGTCCACGAAAAACTGTTTTTT.